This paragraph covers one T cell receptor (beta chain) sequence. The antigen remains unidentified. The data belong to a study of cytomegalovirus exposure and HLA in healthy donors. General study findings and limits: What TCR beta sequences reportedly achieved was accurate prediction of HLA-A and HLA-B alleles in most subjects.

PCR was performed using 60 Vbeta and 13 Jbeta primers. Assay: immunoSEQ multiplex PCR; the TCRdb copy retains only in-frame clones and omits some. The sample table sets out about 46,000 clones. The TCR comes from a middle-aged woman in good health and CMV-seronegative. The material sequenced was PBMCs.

CDR3 bases: TGCGCCAGCAGCCAAGGCGAGCTTACAGCCCAGGGGACCAACGTCCTGACTTTC. Its protein product is CASSQGELTAQGTNVLTF. The chain is built from TRBV4-3 and TRBJ2-6, with D tentatively TRBD1 (6 bases). This CDR3 has 18 residues. CDR1 and CDR2 (germline): LGHNA, YSLEER. V dropped 1 base and J dropped 8 bases, with 21 bases sitting between them.